This T cell receptor (beta chain) was recovered during a study of cytomegalovirus exposure and HLA in healthy donors. Points from the study as a whole: As a later analysis showed, a missense DCLRE1C variant was linked to trimming of TCR beta V- and J-genes.

The PCR was carried out with 60 Vbeta primers and 13 Jbeta primers. Assay used: immunoSEQ multiplex PCR; TCRdb lists only in-frame clones, some missing. The table lists some 150,000 clones, about 75% of them singletons. Points on this clone: Its target is not known.

The V end was cut by 2 bases, the J end by 0 bases, with 13 bases between. Germline V gene lookup returns CDR1 SGDLS and CDR2 YYNGEE. This CDR3 comprises 16 residues. The gene calls are TRBV9 and TRBJ2-3; D perhaps matches TRBD2 (7 bases). The clonotype comes from a woman aged 25 to 39 in good health and CMV-seronegative. What was sequenced was PBMCs. The DNA of the CDR3 is TGTGCCAGCAGCGTGGGGGCGGGGGAGAGCACAGATACGCAGTATTTT. Residues: CASSVGAGESTDTQYF.